This T cell receptor beta chain was retrieved from a study of blood T cell repertoires in COVID-19. Measured with immunoSEQ multiplex PCR; TCRdb has only the in-frame clones, and not every one. The table shows about 140,000 clones, with around 80% occurring only once. The source is a man between 65 and 79 years old who had recovered from COVID-19. The sample consisted of peripheral blood.

The CDR3 DNA reads TGTGCCAGCAGTCCCCAACTGACTAGCGGGCCTTACGAGCAGTACTTC. Translation: CASSPQLTSGPYEQYF. This chain joins TRBV3-1 (or the pseudogene TRBV3-2) and TRBJ2-7; 10 bases map to TRBD2. Germline-derived CDR1 and CDR2 are LGHDT and YNNKEL (reference sequence). Losses at the gene ends were 6 bases for V and 4 bases for J; bases not matched to a gene: 12. The CDR3 is 16 amino acids.